The 7 T cell receptor beta chains below were found in one sample sequenced in a study of T cell responses to AZD1222 COVID-19 vaccine. Assay used: immunoSEQ multiplex PCR; TCRdb lists only in-frame clones, some missing. The sample yields 120,000 or so clones, about nine tenths seen once. Sequenced here: peripheral blood, sampled on day 0 of MenACWY control vaccination. These receptor sequences come from an adult in good health.

The chain is built from TRBV10-3 and TRBJ2-6; D is undetermined. The CDR3 has 15 amino acids. V lost 6 bases and J 1 base, leaving 10 bases between the germline ends. CDR1 is ENHRY and CDR2 is SYGVKD in the germline V gene. The CDR3 loop reads CAISTQVSGANVLTF. The CDR3 DNA reads as TGTGCCATCAGCACCCAAGTGTCTGGGGCCAACGTCCTGACTTTC.

Of note for this clone: The sample holds other DNA sequences that translate to the same CDR3. The rearrangement joins TRBV18 to TRBJ1-5, with D uncertain. The V gene's germline CDR1 is KGHSH and CDR2 LQKENI. Trimming stripped 2 bases from V and 5 bases from J, with 4 bases between. The CDR3 contains 12 residues. In DNA, the CDR3 is TGTGCCAGCTCACCATCAGATCAGCCCCAGCATTTT. Its translation is CASSPSDQPQHF.

The CDR3 DNA reads as TGTGCCAGCAGCCAAGACATATCGACAGGGGGGATTTGGGAGACCCAGTACTTC. Encoded protein: CASSQDISTGGIWETQYF. The chain is built from TRBV3-1 (or the pseudogene TRBV3-2) and TRBJ2-5; 9 bases map to TRBD1. This CDR3 has 18 amino acids. With V trimmed by 0 bases and J by 5 bases, 13 bases remained unmatched. Germline V lookup: CDR1 LGHDT, CDR2 YNNKEL (reference sequence).

The chain is built from TRBV7-9 and TRBJ1-4, with D unclear. This CDR3 is 15 amino acids long. V lost 5 bases and J lost 0, with 10 bases in between. Looked up from germline, CDR1 is SEHNR and CDR2 is FQNEAQ (reference sequence). For the CDR3, the DNA is TGTGCCAGCAGCCCTCGGACGGCAACTAATGAAAAACTGTTTTTT. This encodes CASSPRTATNEKLFF.

The chain has TRBV5-6 and TRBJ1-1; TRBD1 might be the D (5 bases). CDR3 size: 13 residues. V lost 0 bases, J lost 9 bases, and 12 bases lay in between. CDR1 and CDR2 from the germline V gene are SGHDT and YYEEEE. The CDR3, as DNA: TGTGCCAGCAGCTTGGATCAGGGACTCAAAGCTTTCTTT. Amino acids: CASSLDQGLKAFF.

The J gene is TRBJ1-3, the V gene TRBV19, with D possibly matching TRBD1 (5 bases). The CDR3 sequence is 14 residues long. Per germline, CDR1 LNHDA and CDR2 SQIVND (reference sequence). V dropped 7 bases and J dropped 2 bases, with 12 bases sitting between them. The DNA for the CDR3 is TGTGCCAGTACGTCTTCAGGGCCTGGAAACACCATATATTTT. This codes for CASTSSGPGNTIYF.

The V gene is TRBV7-9, the J gene TRBJ2-1, with D possibly matching TRBD2 (6 bases). The CDR3 sequence is 14 residues long. Germline lookup yields CDR1 SEHNR and CDR2 FQNEAQ (reference sequence). Between the trimmed V and J ends, which lost 1 base and 9 bases, there was a span of 13 bases. CDR3 sequence reads: CASSLVLGGTEQFF. The CDR3 coding sequence is TGTGCCAGCAGCTTAGTTTTGGGGGGTACTGAGCAGTTCTTC. Full variable domain (missing parts from reference TRBV7-9 and TRBJ2-1): DTGVSQNPRHKITKRGQNVTFRCDPISEHNRLYWYRQTLGQGPEFLTYFQNEAQLEKSRLLSDRFSAERPKGSFSTLEIQRTEQGDSAMYLCASSLVLGGTEQFFGPGTRLTVL.